A single sample gave rise to the 20 T cell receptor beta chains below, sequenced in a study of immune characterization of retroperitoneal liposarcoma. MiXCR, applied by TCRdb to the PCR reads, yields one record per CDR3 protein. The data show 10,000 or so distinct CDR3 sequences, with roughly a quarter seen just once and more than 8% held by the top ten. Sequenced: tumor tissue. The receptor source for this set is a male donor with retroperitoneal liposarcoma.

V is TRBV27 and J is TRBJ1-5; D is undetermined. Trimming cost V 6 bases and J 6 bases, with 12 bases left between them. The V gene's germline CDR1 is MNHEY and CDR2 SMNVEV (reference sequence). The CDR3 is 13 residues long. The CDR3 sequence is CASSVDWGQPQHF. The CDR3 DNA follows: TGTGCCAGCAGCGTAGATTGGGGTCAGCCCCAGCATTTT.

The table lists this clonotype with a few counts. V is TRBV11-1 and J is TRBJ2-1; D is perhaps TRBD1 or TRBD2 (5 bases each). This CDR3 contains 15 residues. Germline CDR1 is SGHAT and CDR2 is FQDESV (reference sequence). V lost 5 bases and J 4 bases, leaving 15 bases between the germline ends. The CDR3 sequence: CASSPRREGYNEQFF. In nucleotides, the CDR3 is TGTGCCAGCAGCCCCCGGCGAGAGGGGTACAATGAGCAGTTCTTC. Full variable domain (rest looked up from reference TRBV11-1 and TRBJ2-1): EAEVAQSPRYKITEKSQAVAFWCDPISGHATLYWYRQILGQGPELLVQFQDESVVDDSQLPKDRFSAERLKGVDSTLKIQPAELGDSAMYLCASSPRREGYNEQFFGPGTRLTVL.

V is TRBV4-1 and J is TRBJ2-5; TRBD2 agrees at 11 bases. Per the germline V gene, CDR1 is MGHRA and CDR2 is YSYEKL. The J segment lost 11 bases and the V segment lost 0 bases, leaving 20 bases of the junction unmatched. This CDR3 is 19 amino acids long. CDR3 nucleotides: TGCGCCAGCAGCCAAGATAGCGGGTCGAGACTAGCGGGGTACAATGAGCAGTACTTC. The encoded protein is CASSQDSGSRLAGYNEQYF.

This chain uses TRBV7-8 with TRBJ1-5, with no clear D. V was cut by 1 base and J by 5 bases, with 15 bases left in between. CDR1 SGHVS and CDR2 FQNEAQ come from the germline V gene. This CDR3 contains 16 residues. In nucleotides, the CDR3 is TGTGCCAGCAGCTTAGTAGTGGCGGCGCGCGATCAGCCCCAGCATTTT. This gives the protein CASSLVVAARDQPQHF.

The CDR3 DNA follows: TGTGCCAGCAGCTTAGCGGTGGGTGTGAACACTGAAGCTTTCTTT. Amino acids: CASSLAVGVNTEAFF. The rearrangement uses TRBV7-4 and TRBJ1-1; D is ambiguous. Trimming left V 0 bases short and J 0 bases short, with 8 bases between. Germline V gives CDR1 SGHVT, CDR2 SQSDAQ. CDR3 length: 15 residues.

Judged by abundance, this clonotype is medium-sized (0.01 to 0.1%). V and J are TRBV11-2 and TRBJ2-1, with D perhaps matching TRBD2 (6 bases). The DNA matches TRBJ2-7 better at its end, which makes the J call doubtful. This CDR3 comprises 16 residues. CDR1 is SGHAT and CDR2 is FQNNGV in the germline V gene. CDR3 in amino acids: CASSLAGVSYYNEQYF. Here the CDR3 DNA reads TGTGCCAGCAGCTTAGCGGGGGTTAGCTACTACAATGAGCAGTACTTC.

This clonotype is labeled as medium-sized (0.01 to 0.1%). J is TRBJ2-5 and V is TRBV7-2; TRBD2 agrees at 9 bases. CDR1 SGHTA and CDR2 FQGNSA come from the germline V gene. V was clipped by 5 bases and J by 2 bases; unmatched bases: 15. The CDR3 runs to 18 residues. The CDR3 bases are TGTGCCAGCAGCCCACGCCCCTCGCTAGCGGGGATGCAAGAGACCCAGTACTTC. It specifies CASSPRPSLAGMQETQYF.

This clonotype ranks as medium-sized. This rearrangement joins TRBV6-1 to TRBJ1-2; 9 bases align to TRBD1. Unmatched junction bases numbered 5, after V lost 5 bases and J lost 4 bases. From germline, CDR1 is MNHNS and CDR2 SASEGT. The CDR3 has 14 residues. The chain's CDR3 is CASSPSTGGYGYTF. For the CDR3, the DNA is TGTGCCAGCAGTCCCTCGACAGGGGGCTATGGCTACACCTTC.

This clonotype was observed many times. The rearrangement joins TRBV12-3 or TRBV12-4 to TRBJ2-7; weak D call: TRBD1 (6 bases). This CDR3 is 15 amino acids long. Trimming left V 5 bases short and J 4 bases short, with 18 bases between. The DNA for the CDR3 is TGTGCCAGCAGTCTACAGGGCCGAGGGGCTTACGAGCAGTACTTC. Protein product: CASSLQGRGAYEQYF.

This clonotype counts as medium-sized (0.01 to 0.1%). The chain links TRBV7-9 to TRBJ2-7, with TRBD2 matching over 13 bases. This CDR3 comprises 14 residues. CDR1 and CDR2 from the germline V gene are SEHNR and FQNEAQ (reference sequence). The V segment lost 5 bases and the J segment 3 bases; nucleotides outside the gene matches: 1. The CDR3 spells CASSRTSGSYEQYF. CDR3 nucleotides: TGTGCCAGCAGCCGGACTAGCGGGAGCTACGAGCAGTACTTC.

The chain couples TRBV11-1 to TRBJ2-1; the match to TRBD1 covers 7 bases. Germline V lookup: CDR1 SGHAT, CDR2 FQDESV (reference sequence). This CDR3 is built from 15 residues. V was pared by 3 bases and J by 13 bases, with 15 bases of the junction left unmatched. The CDR3 nucleotides read TGTGCCAGCAGCTTCGGGGACAGTTATTCGGAGACCCAGTTCTTC. This gives the protein CASSFGDSYSETQFF.

This clonotype was recorded many times. The chain has TRBV12-3 or TRBV12-4 and TRBJ1-6; TRBD1 aligns across 7 bases. The CDR3 extends over 14 amino acids. V lost 2 bases and J lost 10; bases outside the gene matches: 5. The CDR3 loop reads CASSLFTGDSPLHF. In DNA, the CDR3 is TGTGCCAGCAGTTTATTCACAGGGGACTCACCCCTCCACTTT.

CDR3 in DNA: TGTGCCAGCAGCCCCCCAGGGGCTGAAGCTTTCTTT. Protein sequence: CASSPPGAEAFF. This chain joins TRBV7-2 and TRBJ1-1; D possibly corresponds to TRBD1 (6 bases). Per the germline V gene, CDR1 is SGHTA and CDR2 is FQGNSA. The CDR3 totals 12 residues. Trimming removed 5 bases from V and 6 bases from J, with 10 bases in between.

In its sample, this clonotype was seen a few times. The V call is TRBV11-3, the J call TRBJ2-4; D perhaps matches TRBD1 (6 bases). The CDR3 has 16 amino acids. Looked up from germline, CDR1 is SGHNT and CDR2 is YENEEA. The V end was cut by 0 bases, the J end by 13 bases, with 22 bases between. CDR3 sequence (DNA): TGTGCCAGCAGCTTAGATCTGGGACAAAGCTACAATGAGCAGTACTTC. Translation: CASSLDLGQSYNEQYF.

This clonotype is large in the sample. The rearrangement links TRBV7-2 to TRBJ2-3; 9 nucleotides match TRBD1. Germline values: CDR1 SGHTA, CDR2 FQGNSA. CDR3 length: 15 amino acids. V lost 7 bases and J lost 3; bases outside the gene matches: 8. Here the CDR3 DNA reads TGTGCCAGCATCCCGACAGGGGGAGCGACAGATACGCAGTATTTT. Protein sequence: CASIPTGGATDTQYF.

This clonotype is classed as medium-sized. For the CDR3, the DNA is TGTGCCAGCGCTGGTGGGGCGGGAGTTCAGGAGCAGTACTTC. Protein: CASAGGAGVQEQYF. This chain links TRBV6-1 with TRBJ2-1, with TRBD2 identical over 7 bases. The J call may not be correct, given that the DNA end is closer to TRBJ2-7. CDR3 length: 14 amino acids. In germline, CDR1 is MNHNS, CDR2 SASEGT.

This clonotype appeared many times. The J gene is TRBJ2-1, the V gene TRBV6-6, with D maybe TRBD2 (6 bases). The J call could be wrong; TRBJ2-7 is a better fit for the DNA end. The CDR3 length is 15 residues. CDR1 is MNHNY and CDR2 is SVGAGI in the germline V gene (reference sequence). In nucleotides, the CDR3 is TGTGCCAGCAGTTACTCTGGCGGGACTTCCTACGAGCAGTACTTC. This translates into CASSYSGGTSYEQYF.

In this sample, this clonotype turned up many times. The J gene is TRBJ2-1, the V gene TRBV11-1; 10 nucleotides match TRBD2. CDR1 and CDR2 (germline): SGHAT, FQDESV (reference sequence). Trimming at V came to 2 bases and at J to 13 bases, leaving 8 bases not matched to a gene. The CDR3 loop spans 14 amino acids. In DNA form, the CDR3 reads TGTGCCAGCAGCTTAAATGGGCTAGCGGGAGCCCAGTTCTTC. Translating gives CASSLNGLAGAQFF.

This chain connects TRBV6-6 to TRBJ2-6; D may be TRBD2 (6 bases). The J call may be wrong; the DNA end is better matched by TRBJ2-1. The CDR3 runs 14 residues. Germline values: CDR1 MNHNY, CDR2 SVGAGI (reference sequence). CDR3 region: CASSSSVSSGEQFF. CDR3 coding DNA: TGTGCCAGCAGTTCTAGCGTAAGCAGCGGTGAGCAGTTCTTC.

This clonotype has more than one count but fewer than ten. This chain connects TRBV6-5 to TRBJ1-1; possibly TRBD1 for D (6 bases). The germline gives CDR1 MNHEY, CDR2 SVGAGI. The CDR3 contains 13 residues. The V end lost 5 bases, the J end lost 5 bases, and 12 bases lay between the germline ends. CDR3 amino acids: CASSEWGQTEAFF. DNA for the CDR3: TGTGCCAGCAGTGAGTGGGGGCAGACTGAAGCTTTCTTT.